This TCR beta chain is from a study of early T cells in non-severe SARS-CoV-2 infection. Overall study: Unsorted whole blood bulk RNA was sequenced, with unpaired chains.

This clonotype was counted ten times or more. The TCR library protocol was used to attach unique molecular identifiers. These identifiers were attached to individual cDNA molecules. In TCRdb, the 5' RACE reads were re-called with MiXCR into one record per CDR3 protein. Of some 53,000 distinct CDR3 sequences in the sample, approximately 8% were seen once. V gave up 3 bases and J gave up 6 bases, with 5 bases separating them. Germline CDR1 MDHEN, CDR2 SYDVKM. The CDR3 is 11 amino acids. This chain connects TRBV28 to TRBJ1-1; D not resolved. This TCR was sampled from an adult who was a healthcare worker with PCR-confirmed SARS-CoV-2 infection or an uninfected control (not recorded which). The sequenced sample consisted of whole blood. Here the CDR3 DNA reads TGTGCCAGCAGTTTCTACTCTGAAGCTTTCTTT. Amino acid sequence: CASSFYSEAFF.